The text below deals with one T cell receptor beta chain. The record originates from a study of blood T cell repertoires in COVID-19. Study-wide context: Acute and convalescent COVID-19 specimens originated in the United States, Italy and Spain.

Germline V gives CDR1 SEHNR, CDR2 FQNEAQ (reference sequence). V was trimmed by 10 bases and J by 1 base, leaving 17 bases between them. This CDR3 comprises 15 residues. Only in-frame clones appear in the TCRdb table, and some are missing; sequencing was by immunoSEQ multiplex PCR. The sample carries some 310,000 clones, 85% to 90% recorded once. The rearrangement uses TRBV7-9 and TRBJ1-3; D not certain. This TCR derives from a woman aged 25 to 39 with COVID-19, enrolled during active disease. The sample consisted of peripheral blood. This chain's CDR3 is CANHNGVVSGNTIYF. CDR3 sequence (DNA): TGTGCCAACCACAACGGGGTGGTTTCTGGAAACACCATATATTTT.